The present TCR beta chain was sequenced within a study of T cells in tuberculosis (dated by TCRdb to between 2017 and 2018). As for the study more broadly: To characterize T cells specific for the mycobacterial lipid antigen glucose monomycolate (GMM), the study used CD1B tetramers together with high-throughput TCR immunosequencing. Overall study outcomes, separate from this receptor: T cells binding the CD1B-GMM tetramer with low affinity may have been missed by the stringent sort gate.

Trimming at the junction amounts to 1 base on V and 5 bases on J, and the germline ends lie 15 bases apart. The CDR3, from cysteine to phenylalanine, totals 17 residues. Just the 51-base CDR3 DNA is kept, in frame starting at base 1. The CDR1 and CDR2 encoded by the germline V gene (reference sequence) are SEHNR and FQNEAQ. Comments on this clone: Base qualities are not at hand, and no much larger clone is one base apart.

PBMC were thawed, rested overnight, stained with GMM-loaded CD1B tetramer, a Live/Dead dye and anti-CD3, and then sorted on a FACS Aria II. C32 glucose monomycolate purified from Rhodococcus equi was loaded onto CD1B tetramers. Before cryopreservation, the PBMC later used for tetramer sorting had been depleted of CD14-expressing monocytes as part of a separate study. From each donor, 95,000 to 100,000 tetramer-negative cells were sorted and were analyzed alongside the tetramer-positive cells. GMM-loaded CD1B tetramers were used to sort antigen-specific T cells from a handful of healthy South African adults. TCR-alpha and TCR-beta chains were sequenced unpaired, so chain pairing information was not available. The immunoSEQ multiplex PCR assay was used to generate TCR libraries, with TCR-beta and/or TCR-alpha/delta assays applied to each sample. The amplified TCR libraries were sequenced on the Illumina high-throughput platform. In the original analysis: Clustering and dimensionality reduction relied on pairwise TCRdist distances among GMM-specific receptors from T cells that were either sorted ex vivo or expanded in vitro. Sequence motifs defined by gene usage and CDR3 content were checked for enrichment by comparing tetramer-positive and tetramer-negative populations. TCRdb limited this immuneACCESS table to in-frame rearrangements with V and J called. A share of clones is missing; checked studies link under half to unresolved V genes, and the rest is unexplained. From that table come the V and J calls and clone size; the DNA was used to work out D and trimming. The sample table contains about 59,000 clones; only one count was recorded for under 90% of them. Of the sample, more than 10% is held by the ten largest clones.

The origin of this receptor is an adult woman with latent tuberculosis. This chain joins TRBV7-9 to TRBJ1-6, and the D gene may be TRBD1, 5 bases matching. Sequencing was done on a sample of CD1b-GMM tetramer-negative cells sorted from PBMCs. Per the publication, the cell subset or site label means: T cells not binding CD1B-GMM tetramer, sorted from same donor. The nucleotide sequence is given as TGTGCCAGCAGCTTAGACCCCAACACAGGTCATAATTCACCCCTCCACTTT. The encoded protein is CASSLDPNTGHNSPLHF.